This T cell receptor (beta chain) was captured by sequencing in a study of blood T cell repertoires in COVID-19. As for the study in general: Acute and convalescent COVID-19 samples came from the United States, Italy and Spain. T cells, B-cell-depleted T cells, or PBMCs provided the cDNA or gDNA that served as material.

The V and J ends lost 3 bases and 3 bases, in that order; junction bases with no gene match: 5. Germline V gene lookup returns CDR1 SGHDT and CDR2 YYEEEE. The CDR3 covers 16 residues. Per the study methods: Researchers report that nucleated cell counts were estimated from reference gene primer amplification. Repertoires were generated with immunoSEQ multiplex PCR, while TCRdb's copy carries only in-frame clones and drops some. The V and J calls and clone size were taken over from that table, and D and trimming were inferred from the DNA. Of fewer than 500,000 clones listed, roughly 90% are singletons.

The source material was peripheral blood. The chain has TRBV5-6 and TRBJ2-2, with 10 bases fitting TRBD1. This sequence was found in a woman aged 25 to 45 with acute or convalescent COVID-19. The CDR3 DNA sequence: TGTGCCAGCAGCTCCCGGGACAGGGGTTACACCGGGGAGCTGTTTTTT. It translates to CASSSRDRGYTGELFF.